This record covers a single T cell receptor beta chain. The data were taken from a study of cytomegalovirus exposure and HLA in healthy donors. Only in-frame clones appear in the TCRdb table, and some are missing; sequencing was by immunoSEQ multiplex PCR. Found here are under 200,000 clones, over 65% of them singletons; the top ten hold more than 6.5%. In germline, CDR1 is MDHEN, CDR2 SYDVKM. Losses at the gene ends were 10 bases for V and 0 bases for J; bases not matched to a gene: 9. This CDR3 is built from 15 residues. This chain joins TRBV28 and TRBJ2-7, with 10 bases identical to TRBD2. This TCR was sampled from a man aged 18 to 35 in good health and CMV-seropositive. The sequenced sample consisted of PBMCs. The CDR3 region is CATTTGLADSYEQYF. Here the CDR3 DNA reads TGTGCCACGACCACCGGACTAGCGGACTCCTACGAGCAGTACTTC.